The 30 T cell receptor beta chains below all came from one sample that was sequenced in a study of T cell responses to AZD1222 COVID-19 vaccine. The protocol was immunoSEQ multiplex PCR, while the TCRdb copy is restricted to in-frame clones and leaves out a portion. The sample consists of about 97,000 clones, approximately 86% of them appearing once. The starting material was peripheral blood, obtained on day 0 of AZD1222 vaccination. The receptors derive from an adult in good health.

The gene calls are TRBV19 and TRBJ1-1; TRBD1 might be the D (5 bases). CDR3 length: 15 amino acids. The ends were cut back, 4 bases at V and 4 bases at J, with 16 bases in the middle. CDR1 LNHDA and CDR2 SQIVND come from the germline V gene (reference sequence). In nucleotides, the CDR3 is TGTGCCAGTAGTACCCTTAGACAGTACGGCACTGAAGCTTTCTTT. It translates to CASSTLRQYGTEAFF.

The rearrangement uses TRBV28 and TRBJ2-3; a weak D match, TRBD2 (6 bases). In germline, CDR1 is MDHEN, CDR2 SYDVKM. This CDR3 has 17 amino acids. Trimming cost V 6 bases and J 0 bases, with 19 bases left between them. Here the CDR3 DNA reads TGTGCCAGCAGCAGACCCCTTAGCGGAGATAGCACAGATACGCAGTATTTT. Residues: CASSRPLSGDSTDTQYF.

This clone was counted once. Here the CDR3 reads CASRPDRGWDETQYF. The CDR3, as DNA: TGTGCCAGCAGGCCTGACAGGGGATGGGATGAGACCCAGTACTTC. This chain links TRBV5-8 with TRBJ2-5; 8 bases map to TRBD1. The V gene end was trimmed by 5 bases and the J gene end by 5 bases; junction bases not matched to a gene: 11. CDR1 and CDR2 (germline): SGHTS, YDEGEE. The CDR3 is 15 amino acids.

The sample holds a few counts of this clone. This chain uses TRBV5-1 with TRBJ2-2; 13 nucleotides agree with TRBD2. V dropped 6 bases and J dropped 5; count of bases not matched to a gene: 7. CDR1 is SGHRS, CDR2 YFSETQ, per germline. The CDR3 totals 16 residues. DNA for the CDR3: TGCGCCAGCATAGGGACTAGCGGGACTCCGACCGGGGAGCTGTTTTTT. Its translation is CASIGTSGTPTGELFF. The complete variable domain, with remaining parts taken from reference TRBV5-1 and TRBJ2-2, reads KAGVTQTPRYLIKTRGQQVTLSCSPISGHRSVSWYQQTPGQGLQFLFEYFSETQRNKGNFPGRFSGRQFSNSRSEMNVSTLELGDSALYLCASIGTSGTPTGELFFGEGSRLTVL.

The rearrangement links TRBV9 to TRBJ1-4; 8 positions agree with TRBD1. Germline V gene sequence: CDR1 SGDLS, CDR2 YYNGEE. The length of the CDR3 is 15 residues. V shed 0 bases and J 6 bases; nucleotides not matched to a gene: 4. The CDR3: CASSVGTGKDEKLFF. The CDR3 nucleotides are TGTGCCAGCAGCGTAGGGACAGGGAAGGATGAAAAACTGTTTTTT.

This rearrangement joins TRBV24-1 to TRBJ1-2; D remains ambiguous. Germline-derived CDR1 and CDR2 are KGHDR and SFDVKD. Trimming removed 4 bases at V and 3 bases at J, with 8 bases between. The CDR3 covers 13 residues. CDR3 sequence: CATSDTADYGYTF. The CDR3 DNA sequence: TGTGCCACCAGTGACACAGCGGACTATGGCTACACCTTC.

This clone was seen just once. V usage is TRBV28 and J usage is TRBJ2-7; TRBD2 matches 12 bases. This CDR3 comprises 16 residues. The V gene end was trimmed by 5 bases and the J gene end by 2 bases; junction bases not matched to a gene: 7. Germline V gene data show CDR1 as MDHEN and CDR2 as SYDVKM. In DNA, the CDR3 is TGTGCCAGCAGTCCAGGTGGACTAGCGGGGACCTACGAGCAGTACTTC. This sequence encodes CASSPGGLAGTYEQYF. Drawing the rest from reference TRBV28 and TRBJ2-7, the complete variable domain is DVKVTQSSRYLVKRTGEKVFLECVQDMDHENMFWYRQDPGLGLRLIYFSYDVKMKEKGDIPEGYSVSREKKERFSLILESASTNQTSMYLCASSPGGLAGTYEQYFGPGTRLTVT.

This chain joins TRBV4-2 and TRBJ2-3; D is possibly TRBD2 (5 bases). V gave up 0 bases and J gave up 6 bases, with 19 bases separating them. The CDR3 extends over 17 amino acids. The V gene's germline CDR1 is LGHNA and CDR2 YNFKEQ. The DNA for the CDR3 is TGTGCCAGCAGCCAAGAGTGGAGTCAACTAGGAACGGATACGCAGTATTTT. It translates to CASSQEWSQLGTDTQYF.

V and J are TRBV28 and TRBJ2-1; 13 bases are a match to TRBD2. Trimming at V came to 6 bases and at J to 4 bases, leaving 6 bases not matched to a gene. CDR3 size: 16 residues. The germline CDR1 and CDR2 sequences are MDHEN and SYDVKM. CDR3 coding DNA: TGTGCCAGCAGACGGGGACTAGCGGGGCCGTACAATGAGCAGTTCTTC. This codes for CASRRGLAGPYNEQFF.

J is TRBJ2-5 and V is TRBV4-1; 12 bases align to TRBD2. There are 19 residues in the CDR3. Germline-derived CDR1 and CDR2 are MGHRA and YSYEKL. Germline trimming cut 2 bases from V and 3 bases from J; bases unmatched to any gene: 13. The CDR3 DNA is TGCGCCAGCAGCCAAAAGATCGGGCTAGCGGGAGGGCTTAAAGAGACCCAGTACTTC. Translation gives CASSQKIGLAGGLKETQYF.

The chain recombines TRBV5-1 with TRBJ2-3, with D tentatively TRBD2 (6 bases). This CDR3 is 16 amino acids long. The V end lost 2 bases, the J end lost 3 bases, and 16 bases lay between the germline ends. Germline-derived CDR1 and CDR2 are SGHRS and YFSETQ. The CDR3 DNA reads TGCGCCAGCAGCTTAGGAGGGAGGATGGTGACAGATACGCAGTATTTT. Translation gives CASSLGGRMVTDTQYF.

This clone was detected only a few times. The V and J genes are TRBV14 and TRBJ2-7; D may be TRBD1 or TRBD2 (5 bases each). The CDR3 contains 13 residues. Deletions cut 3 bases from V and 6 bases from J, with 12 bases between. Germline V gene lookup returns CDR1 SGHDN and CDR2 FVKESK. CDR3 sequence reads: CASSHGGHGEQYF. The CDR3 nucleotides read TGTGCCAGCAGCCATGGGGGTCACGGCGAGCAGTACTTC. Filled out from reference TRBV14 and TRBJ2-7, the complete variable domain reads EAGVTQFPSHSVIEKGQTVTLRCDPISGHDNLYWYRRVMGKEIKFLLHFVKESKQDESGMPNNRFLAERTGGTYSTLKVQPAELEDSGVYFCASSHGGHGEQYFGPGTRLTVT.

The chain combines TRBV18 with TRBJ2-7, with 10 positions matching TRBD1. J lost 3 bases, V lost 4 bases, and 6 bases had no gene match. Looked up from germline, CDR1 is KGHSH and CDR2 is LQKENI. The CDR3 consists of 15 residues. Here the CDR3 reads CASSRSGQGVYEQYF. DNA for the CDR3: TGTGCCAGCTCACGATCCGGACAGGGGGTCTACGAGCAGTACTTC.

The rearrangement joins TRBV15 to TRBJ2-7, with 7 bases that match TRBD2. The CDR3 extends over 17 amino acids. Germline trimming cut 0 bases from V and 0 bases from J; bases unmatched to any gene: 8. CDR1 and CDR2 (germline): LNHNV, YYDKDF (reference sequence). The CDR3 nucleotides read TGTGCCACCAGCAGAGATCGTCCGCTAGCGGACTCCTACGAGCAGTACTTC. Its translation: CATSRDRPLADSYEQYF.

The CDR3, as DNA: TGTGCCAGTCGAGGACAGGGAGGGCAGCCCCAGCATTTT. Amino acids: CASRGQGGQPQHF. This sequence joins TRBV2 and TRBJ1-5, with 8 nucleotides matching TRBD1. Germline CDR1 reads SNHLY; CDR2 reads FYNNEI. Trimming cost V 9 bases and J 7 bases; bases outside gene matches: 8. CDR3 length equals 13 residues.

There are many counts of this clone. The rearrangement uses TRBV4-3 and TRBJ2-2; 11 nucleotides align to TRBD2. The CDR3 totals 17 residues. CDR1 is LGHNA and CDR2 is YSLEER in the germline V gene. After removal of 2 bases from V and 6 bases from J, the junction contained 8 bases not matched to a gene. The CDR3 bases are TGCGCCAGCAGCCAACGTACTAGCGGGAGTTTCCCCGGGGAGCTGTTTTTT. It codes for CASSQRTSGSFPGELFF.

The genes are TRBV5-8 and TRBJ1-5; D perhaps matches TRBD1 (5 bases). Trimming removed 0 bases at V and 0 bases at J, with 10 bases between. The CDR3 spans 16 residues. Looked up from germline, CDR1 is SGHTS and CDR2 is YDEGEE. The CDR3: CASSLGGEYSNQPQHF. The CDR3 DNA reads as TGTGCCAGCAGCTTGGGGGGGGAGTATAGCAATCAGCCCCAGCATTTT.

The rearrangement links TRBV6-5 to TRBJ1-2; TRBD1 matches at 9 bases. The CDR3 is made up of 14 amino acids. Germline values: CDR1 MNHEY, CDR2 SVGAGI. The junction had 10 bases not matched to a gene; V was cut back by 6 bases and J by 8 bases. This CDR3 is CASSLRQGGSGYTF. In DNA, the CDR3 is TGTGCCAGCAGCCTTCGACAGGGGGGGAGCGGCTACACCTTC.

The CDR3 reads CASGNRDGSYEQYF. As DNA, the CDR3 is TGTGCCAGCGGCAATCGGGACGGATCCTACGAGCAGTACTTC. J is TRBJ2-7 and V is TRBV5-6; the D call may be TRBD1 or TRBD2 (5 bases each). CDR3 size: 14 residues. Trimming removed 7 bases at V and 1 base at J, with 15 bases between. Germline CDR1 and CDR2: SGHDT and YYEEEE.

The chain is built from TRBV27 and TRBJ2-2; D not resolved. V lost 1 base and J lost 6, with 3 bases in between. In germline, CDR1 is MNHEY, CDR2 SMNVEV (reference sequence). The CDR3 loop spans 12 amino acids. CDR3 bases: TGTGCCAGCAGTTTATTCCCCGGGGAGCTGTTTTTT. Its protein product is CASSLFPGELFF.

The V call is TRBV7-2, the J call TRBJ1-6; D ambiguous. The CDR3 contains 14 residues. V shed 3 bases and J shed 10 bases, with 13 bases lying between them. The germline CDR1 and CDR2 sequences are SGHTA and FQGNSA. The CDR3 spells CASSFSSDRSPLHF. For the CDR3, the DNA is TGTGCCAGCAGCTTCTCCAGCGATCGATCACCCCTCCACTTT. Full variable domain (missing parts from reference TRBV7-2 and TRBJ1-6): GAGVSQSPSNKVTEKGKDVELRCDPISGHTALYWYRQSLGQGLEFLIYFQGNSAPDKSGLPSDRFSAERTGGSVSTLTIQRTQQEDSAVYLCASSFSSDRSPLHFGNGTRLTVT.

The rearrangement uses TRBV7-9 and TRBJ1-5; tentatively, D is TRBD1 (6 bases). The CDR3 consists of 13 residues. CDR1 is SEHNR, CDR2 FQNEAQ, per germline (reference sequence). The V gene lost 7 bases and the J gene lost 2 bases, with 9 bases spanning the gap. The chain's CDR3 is CASKGGGNQPQHF. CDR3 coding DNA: TGTGCCAGCAAGGGGGGTGGCAATCAGCCCCAGCATTTT.

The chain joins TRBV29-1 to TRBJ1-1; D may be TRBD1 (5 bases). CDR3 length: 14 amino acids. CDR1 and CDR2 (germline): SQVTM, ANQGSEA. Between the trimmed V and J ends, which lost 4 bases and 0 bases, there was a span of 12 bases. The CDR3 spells CSVVGPGVNTEAFF. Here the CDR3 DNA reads TGCAGCGTTGTAGGGCCGGGGGTGAACACTGAAGCTTTCTTT.

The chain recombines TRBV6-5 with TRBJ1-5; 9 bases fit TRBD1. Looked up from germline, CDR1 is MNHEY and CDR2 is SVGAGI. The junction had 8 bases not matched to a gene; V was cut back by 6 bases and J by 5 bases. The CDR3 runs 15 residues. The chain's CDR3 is CASSMDRGPDQPQHF. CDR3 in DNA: TGTGCCAGCAGCATGGACAGGGGCCCCGATCAGCCCCAGCATTTT.

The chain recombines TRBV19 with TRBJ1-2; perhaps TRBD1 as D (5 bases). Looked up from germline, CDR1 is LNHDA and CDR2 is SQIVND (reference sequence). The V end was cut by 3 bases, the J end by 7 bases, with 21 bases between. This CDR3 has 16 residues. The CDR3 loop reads CASSIALNRGSGGYTF. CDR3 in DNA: TGTGCCAGTAGTATTGCGTTGAATAGGGGTTCCGGTGGCTACACCTTC.

The CDR3 nucleotides read TGTGCCAGCAGACGTCCGGGGGAATACGAGCAGTACTTC. The encoded protein is CASRRPGEYEQYF. V usage is TRBV6-5 and J usage is TRBJ2-7; perhaps TRBD2 as D (6 bases). From germline, CDR1 is MNHEY and CDR2 SVGAGI. The CDR3 has 13 residues. The V end lost 6 bases, the J end lost 4 bases, and 13 bases lay between the germline ends.

The DNA of the CDR3 is TGTGCCAGCAGCCAAGGTGCACAGGGCGGGTATGGCTACACCTTC. Translated: CASSQGAQGGYGYTF. The chain has TRBV3-1 (or the pseudogene TRBV3-2) and TRBJ1-2; D may be TRBD1 (6 bases). There are 15 residues in the CDR3. Germline CDR1 LGHDT, CDR2 YNNKEL (reference sequence). Between the trimmed V and J ends, which lost 1 base and 5 bases, there was a span of 14 bases.

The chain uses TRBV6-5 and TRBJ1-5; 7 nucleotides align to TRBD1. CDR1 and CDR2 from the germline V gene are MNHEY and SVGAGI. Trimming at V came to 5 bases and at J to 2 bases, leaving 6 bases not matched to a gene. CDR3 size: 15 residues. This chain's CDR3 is CASSPTGARNQPQHF. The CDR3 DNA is TGTGCCAGCAGTCCTACAGGGGCTCGCAATCAGCCCCAGCATTTT.

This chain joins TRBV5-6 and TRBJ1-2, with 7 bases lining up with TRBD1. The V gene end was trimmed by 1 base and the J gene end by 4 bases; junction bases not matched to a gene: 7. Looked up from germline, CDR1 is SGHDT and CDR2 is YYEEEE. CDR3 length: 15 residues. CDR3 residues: CASSLIGQAFYGYTF. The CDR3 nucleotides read TGTGCCAGCAGCTTGATTGGACAGGCCTTCTATGGCTACACCTTC.

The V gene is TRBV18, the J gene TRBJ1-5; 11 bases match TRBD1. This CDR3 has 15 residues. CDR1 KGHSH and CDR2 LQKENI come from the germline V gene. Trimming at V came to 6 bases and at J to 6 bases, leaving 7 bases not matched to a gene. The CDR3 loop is CASSLGQGGRQPQHF. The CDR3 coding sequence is TGTGCCAGCTCGTTGGGACAGGGGGGACGTCAGCCCCAGCATTTT.